One sample yielded the 10 T cell receptor beta chains listed below, sequenced in a study of blood T cell repertoires in COVID-19. TCRdb keeps only in-frame clones here, not all; method: immunoSEQ multiplex PCR. The data contain over 300,000 clones, over 75% of them seen just once; the ten biggest clones take up over 8%. Sequencing was carried out using PBMCs or T cells enriched from blood (not recorded which). These receptors came from a woman aged 40-49 years who had recovered from COVID-19.

The rearrangement joins TRBV7-9 to TRBJ2-2; TRBD1 matches 7 bases. Per the germline V gene, CDR1 is SEHNR and CDR2 is FQNEAQ (reference sequence). The CDR3 is made up of 15 amino acids. The ends lost 3 bases at V and 3 bases at J; junction bases unmatched: 4. In DNA, the CDR3 is TGTGCCAGCAGCTTTGGACAGGTCTACACCGGGGAGCTGTTTTTT. This encodes CASSFGQVYTGELFF. Filled out from reference TRBV7-9 and TRBJ2-2, the complete variable domain reads DTGVSQNPRHKITKRGQNVTFRCDPISEHNRLYWYRQTLGQGPEFLTYFQNEAQLEKSRLLSDRFSAERPKGSFSTLEIQRTEQGDSAMYLCASSFGQVYTGELFFGEGSRLTVL.

The CDR3 loop is CATSDRSRGDGDTQYF. As DNA, the CDR3 is TGTGCCACCAGTGATCGATCCCGGGGGGATGGAGATACGCAGTATTTT. The chain recombines TRBV24-1 with TRBJ2-3; 7 bases map to TRBD2. This CDR3 region has 16 residues. V was clipped by 3 bases and J by 5 bases; unmatched bases: 10. Germline CDR1 KGHDR, CDR2 SFDVKD.

This rearrangement joins TRBV29-1 to TRBJ2-5; 10 bases line up with TRBD1. This CDR3 is built from 14 residues. Germline CDR1 is SQVTM and CDR2 is ANQGSEA. The CDR3 loop is CSWGDRGSQETQYF. CDR3 bases: TGCAGTTGGGGGGACAGGGGATCTCAAGAGACCCAGTACTTC.

The chain employs TRBV29-1 and TRBJ2-3; possibly TRBD1 for D (6 bases). The CDR3 loop spans 14 amino acids. V was pared by 1 base and J by 1 base, with 9 bases between. Germline values: CDR1 SQVTM, CDR2 ANQGSEA. The CDR3: CSVEGGGGTDTQYF. The CDR3 bases are TGCAGCGTTGAAGGTGGGGGCGGCACAGATACGCAGTATTTT.

The V call is TRBV4-1, the J call TRBJ2-1; D is perhaps TRBD1 (6 bases). V shed 3 bases and J shed 0 bases, with 15 bases lying between them. CDR1 and CDR2 from the germline V gene are MGHRA and YSYEKL. This CDR3 has 17 residues. For the CDR3, the DNA is TGCGCCAGCAGCCACCCCTGGACAGAGAGCTCCTACAATGAGCAGTTCTTC. It is translated as CASSHPWTESSYNEQFF.

CDR3 region: CASSFQTNKNSPLHF. Written as DNA, the CDR3 is TGTGCCAGCAGCTTCCAAACTAACAAGAATTCACCCCTCCACTTT. The chain has TRBV11-2 and TRBJ1-6; D unclear. CDR3 length: 15 amino acids. V lost 3 bases, J lost 7 bases, and 13 bases lay in between. Germline CDR1 and CDR2: SGHAT and FQNNGV.

This chain links TRBV25-1 with TRBJ1-4, with D possibly TRBD1 on 5 matching bases. Germline CDR1 is MGHDK and CDR2 is SYGVNS. This CDR3 is 13 amino acids long. The V end lost 4 bases, the J end lost 8 bases, and 11 bases lay between the germline ends. In DNA, the CDR3 is TGTGCCAGCAGTGTCGGGGGTCGCGAAAAACTGTTTTTT. Its translation is CASSVGGREKLFF. Drawing the rest from reference TRBV25-1 and TRBJ1-4, the complete variable domain is EADIYQTPRYLVIGTGKKITLECSQTMGHDKMYWYQQDPGMELHLIHYSYGVNSTEKGDLSSESTVSRIRTEHFPLTLESARPSHTSQYLCASSVGGREKLFFGSGTQLSVL.

This chain links TRBV3-1 (or the pseudogene TRBV3-2) with TRBJ1-5; D gene unclear. CDR1 LGHDT and CDR2 YNNKEL come from the germline V gene (reference sequence). The V gene lost 0 bases and the J gene lost 9 bases, with 12 bases spanning the gap. This CDR3 is 14 amino acids long. The CDR3 sequence: CASSQEGRAGPQHF. CDR3 DNA: TGTGCCAGCAGCCAAGAGGGTCGAGCGGGGCCCCAGCATTTT.

This chain links TRBV7-2 with TRBJ2-2; no firm D call. This CDR3 is 15 amino acids long. Trimming cost V 5 bases and J 6 bases, with 16 bases left between them. Germline V CDR1 and CDR2: SGHTA, FQGNSA. CDR3 coding DNA: TGTGCCAGCAGCGCCCCGCCCCTGGGCGCCGGGGAGCTGTTTTTT. Amino acids: CASSAPPLGAGELFF.

The chain is built from TRBV27 and TRBJ1-5; 10 nucleotides align to TRBD1. Trimming at V came to 4 bases and at J to 7 bases, leaving 7 bases not matched to a gene. CDR1 and CDR2 (germline): MNHEY, SMNVEV (reference sequence). This CDR3 region has 15 residues. The CDR3: CASSSRQGAGQPQHF. CDR3 nucleotides: TGTGCCAGCAGTTCCCGACAGGGGGCTGGGCAGCCCCAGCATTTT.